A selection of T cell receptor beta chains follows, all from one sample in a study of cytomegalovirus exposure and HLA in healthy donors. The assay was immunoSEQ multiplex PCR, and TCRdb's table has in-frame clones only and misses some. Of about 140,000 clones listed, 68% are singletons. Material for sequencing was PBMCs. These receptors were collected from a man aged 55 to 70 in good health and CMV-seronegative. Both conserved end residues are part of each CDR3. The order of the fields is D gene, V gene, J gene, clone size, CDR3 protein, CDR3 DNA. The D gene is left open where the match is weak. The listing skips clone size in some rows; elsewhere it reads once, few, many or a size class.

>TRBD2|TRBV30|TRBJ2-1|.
CAWSRLADNEQFF
TGTGCCTGGAGCCGACTAGCTGACAATGAGCAGTTCTTC
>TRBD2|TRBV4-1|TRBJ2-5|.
CASSLGLAEETQYF
TGCGCCAGCAGCCTGGGACTAGCGGAAGAGACCCAGTACTTC
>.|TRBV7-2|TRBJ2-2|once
CASSPRGTGELFF
TGTGCCAGCAGCCCACGGGGCACCGGGGAGCTGTTTTTT
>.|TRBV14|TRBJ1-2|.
CASSQDRGGSGGYTF
TGTGCCAGCAGCCAAGACCGAGGGGGTTCGGGCGGCTACACCTTC
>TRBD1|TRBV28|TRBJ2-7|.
CASRTGAVYEQYF
TGTGCCAGCAGGACAGGGGCAGTCTACGAGCAGTACTTC
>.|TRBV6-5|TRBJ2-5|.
CASSYSWANQETQYF
TGTGCCAGCAGTTACTCGTGGGCAAACCAAGAGACCCAGTACTTC
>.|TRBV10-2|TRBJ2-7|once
CASSEFRSEQYF
TGCGCCAGCAGTGAGTTCCGCAGCGAGCAGTACTTC
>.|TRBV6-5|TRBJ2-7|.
CASSPAGKGYEQYF
TGTGCCAGCAGTCCCGCAGGGAAAGGCTACGAGCAGTACTTC
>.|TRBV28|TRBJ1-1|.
CASHIQGWGLNTEAFF
TGTGCCAGCCACATACAGGGCTGGGGTCTGAACACTGAAGCTTTCTTT
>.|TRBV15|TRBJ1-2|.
CATSRALQNYGYTF
TGTGCCACCAGCAGAGCTTTGCAGAACTATGGCTACACCTTC
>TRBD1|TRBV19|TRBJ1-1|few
CASSIRDSTEAFF
TGTGCCAGTAGTATAAGGGACAGCACTGAAGCTTTCTTT
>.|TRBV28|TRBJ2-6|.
CASSLQGRGANVLTF
TGTGCCAGCAGTTTACAGGGTCGCGGGGCCAACGTCCTGACTTTC
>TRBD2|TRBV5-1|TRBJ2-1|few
CASSGGDYNNEQFF
TGCGCCAGCAGCGGCGGGGACTACAACAATGAGCAGTTCTTC
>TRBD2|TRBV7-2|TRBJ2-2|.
CASSRPLAGARKTGELFF
TGTGCCAGCAGCCGCCCCCTAGCGGGAGCAAGGAAGACCGGGGAGCTGTTTTTT
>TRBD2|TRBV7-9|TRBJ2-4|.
CASSPGSGSGENIQYF
TGTGCCAGCAGCCCAGGCAGCGGGAGTGGGGAAAACATTCAGTACTTC
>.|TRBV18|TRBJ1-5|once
CASSQGYSNQPQHF
TGTGCCAGCTCACAGGGGTATAGCAATCAGCCCCAGCATTTT
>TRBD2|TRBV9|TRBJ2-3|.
CASSAGLAGVDTQYF
TGTGCCAGCAGCGCGGGACTAGCGGGGGTAGATACGCAGTATTTT
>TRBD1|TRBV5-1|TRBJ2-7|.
CASSFQAIGGGDSYEQYF
TGCGCCAGCAGCTTCCAAGCGATAGGGGGCGGAGACTCCTACGAGCAGTACTTC
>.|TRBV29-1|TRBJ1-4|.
CSARASGGANEKLFF
TGCAGCGCGCGGGCGTCTGGCGGAGCTAATGAAAAACTGTTTTTT
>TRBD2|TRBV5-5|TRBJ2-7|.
CASSPGLASEQYF
TGTGCCAGCAGTCCGGGACTAGCTAGCGAGCAGTACTTC
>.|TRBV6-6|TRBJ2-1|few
CASSLLSGAYNEQFF
TGTGCCAGCAGTTTACTGAGCGGAGCCTACAATGAGCAGTTCTTC
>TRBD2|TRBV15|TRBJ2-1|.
CATSRQRGYNEQFF
TGTGCCACCAGCAGACAGCGGGGGTACAATGAGCAGTTCTTC
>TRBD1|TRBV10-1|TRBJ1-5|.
CASSTAGGDQPQHF
TGCGCCAGCTCGACGGCAGGGGGTGATCAGCCCCAGCATTTT
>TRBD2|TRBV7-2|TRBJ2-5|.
CASTLAGESGETQYF
TGTGCCAGCACCCTAGCGGGAGAATCAGGAGAGACCCAGTACTTC
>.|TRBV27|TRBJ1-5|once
CASSSTGGANQPQHF
TGTGCCAGCAGTTCGACAGGTGGGGCCAATCAGCCCCAGCATTTT
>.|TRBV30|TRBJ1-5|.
CAGNENSNQPQHF
TGTGCCGGGAATGAGAATAGCAATCAGCCCCAACATTTT
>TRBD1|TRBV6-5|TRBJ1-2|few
CASSPSWTGGGGYTF
TGTGCCAGCAGTCCCAGCTGGACAGGGGGCGGTGGCTACACCTTC
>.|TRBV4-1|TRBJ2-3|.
CASSQDRIGDSRTDTQYF
TGCGCCAGCAGCCAAGATAGGATTGGGGACTCCCGCACAGATACGCAGTATTTT
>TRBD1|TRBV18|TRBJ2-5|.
CASSPRTGTQETQYF
TGTGCCAGCTCACCACGGACAGGGACACAAGAGACCCAGTACTTC
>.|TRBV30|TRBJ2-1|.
CAWSVLAGPYNEQFF
TGTGCCTGGAGTGTACTCGCGGGGCCCTACAATGAGCAGTTCTTC
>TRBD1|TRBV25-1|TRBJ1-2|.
CASSGTGSNYGYTF
TGTGCCAGCAGTGGGACAGGCTCCAACTATGGCTACACCTTC
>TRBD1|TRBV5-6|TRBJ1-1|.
CASSPLRGLTEAFF
TGTGCCAGCAGCCCCTTGAGGGGGCTCACTGAAGCTTTCTTT
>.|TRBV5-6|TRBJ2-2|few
CASSIVAGELFF
TGTGCCAGCAGTATCGTAGCGGGGGAGCTGTTTTTT
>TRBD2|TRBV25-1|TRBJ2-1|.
CASSVAGGYNEQFF
TGTGCCAGCAGTGTAGCGGGAGGGTACAATGAGCAGTTCTTC
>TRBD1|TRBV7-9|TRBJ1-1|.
CASSFGQGEGMNTEAFF
TGTGCCAGCAGCTTTGGACAGGGGGAAGGAATGAACACTGAAGCTTTCTTT
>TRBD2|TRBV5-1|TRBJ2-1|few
CASSPGLAAPGSSYNEQFF
TGCGCCAGCAGCCCGGGACTAGCGGCCCCCGGGAGCTCCTACAATGAGCAGTTCTTC
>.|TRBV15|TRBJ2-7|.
CATSRDREVYEQYF
TGTGCCACCAGCAGAGACAGGGAGGTCTACGAGCAGTACTTC
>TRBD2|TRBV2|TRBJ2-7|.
CASQSLTGTSVDEQYF
TGTGCCAGTCAGTCACTCACCGGGACTAGCGTAGACGAGCAGTACTTC
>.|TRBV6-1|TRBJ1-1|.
CASAQGGIAFF
TGTGCCAGCGCCCAGGGCGGAATCGCTTTCTTT
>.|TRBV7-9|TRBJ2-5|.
CASSRRAQETQYF
TGTGCCAGCAGCCGGAGGGCCCAAGAGACCCAGTACTTC
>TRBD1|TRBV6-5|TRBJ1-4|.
CASNGAGQGSEKLFF
TGTGCCAGTAATGGGGCGGGACAGGGGTCTGAAAAACTGTTTTTT
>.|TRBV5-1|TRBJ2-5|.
CASSLGQGHETQYF
TGCGCCAGCAGCTTGGGCCAGGGTCATGAGACCCAGTACTTC
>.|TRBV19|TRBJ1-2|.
CASSIAPTELGYTF
TGTGCCAGTAGTATAGCCCCTACAGAGCTTGGCTACACCTTC
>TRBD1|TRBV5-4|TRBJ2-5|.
CASSPGTGGPGETQYF
TGTGCCAGCAGCCCCGGGACAGGGGGTCCGGGGGAGACCCAGTACTTC
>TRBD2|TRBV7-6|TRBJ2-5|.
CASSLGLAGAGETQYF
TGTGCCAGCAGCTTAGGGTTAGCGGGAGCGGGAGAGACCCAGTACTTC
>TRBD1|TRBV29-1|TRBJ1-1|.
CSVHRPGQAEKTEAFF
TGCAGCGTCCACAGGCCGGGACAGGCGGAAAAAACTGAAGCTTTCTTT
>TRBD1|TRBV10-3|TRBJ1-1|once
CAISESGTGDTEAFF
TGTGCCATCAGTGAGTCGGGGACAGGGGACACTGAAGCTTTCTTT
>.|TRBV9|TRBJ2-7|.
CASSGGTGNFGDEQYF
TGTGCCAGCAGCGGGGGAACCGGGAACTTCGGGGACGAGCAGTACTTC
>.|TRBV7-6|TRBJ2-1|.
CASSRGLHNEQFF
TGTGCCAGCAGCCGGGGACTCCACAATGAGCAGTTCTTC
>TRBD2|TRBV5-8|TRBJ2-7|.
CASSLELAGWGNEQYF
TGTGCCAGCAGCTTGGAGCTAGCGGGGTGGGGGAACGAGCAGTACTTC
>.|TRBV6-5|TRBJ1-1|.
CASTLSGQITEAFF
TGTGCCAGCACTCTATCCGGACAGATCACTGAAGCTTTCTTT
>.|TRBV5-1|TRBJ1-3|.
CASSPEVLGNTIYF
TGCGCCAGCAGCCCGGAGGTATTGGGAAACACCATATATTTT
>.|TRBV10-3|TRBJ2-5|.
CAISESAGGTETQYF
TGTGCCATCAGTGAGTCGGCAGGGGGGACGGAGACCCAGTACTTC
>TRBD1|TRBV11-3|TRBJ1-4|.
CASALGGSNEKLFF
TGTGCCAGTGCCCTAGGGGGCTCTAATGAAAAACTGTTTTTT
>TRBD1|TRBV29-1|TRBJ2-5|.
CSVEVQFSSDRPGETQYF
TGCAGCGTTGAAGTTCAATTTTCATCGGACAGGCCTGGAGAGACCCAGTACTTC
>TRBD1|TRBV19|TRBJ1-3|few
CASSIGSGRGLAGNTIYF
TGTGCCAGTAGTATAGGTTCGGGCAGGGGGCTTGCTGGAAACACCATATATTTT
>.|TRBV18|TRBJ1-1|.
CASSKDSHTEAFF
TGTGCCAGCTCCAAGGACAGTCACACTGAAGCTTTCTTT